Described below is a single T cell receptor (beta chain) sequence and its context. The data originate from a study of shared clonotypes between healthy human individuals. Template for every sorted-subset replicate PCR totaled 150 to 250 ng DNA, roughly 30,000 T cell genomes. The repertoire was sequenced with immunoSEQ multiplex PCR; TCRdb's copy has only in-frame clones and lacks some. The profile shows 1.6 million or so clones, about 98.5% of them singletons. The CDR3 length is 17 residues. V was pared by 3 bases and J by 5 bases, with 11 bases of the junction left unmatched. Germline CDR1 SGHKS, CDR2 YYEKEE (reference sequence).

The source of this sequence is a man aged 25 to 45 in good health. The chain combines TRBV5-5 with TRBJ2-5, with 12 bases identical to TRBD2. The sequenced material came from naive CD4+ T cells sorted from blood. Described subset: CD45RA+ positively selected. The CDR3 sequence is CASSWRLAGVLGETQYF. CDR3 DNA: TGTGCCAGCAGCTGGAGACTAGCGGGAGTACTAGGGGAGACCCAGTACTTC.